The 5 T cell receptor beta chains presented below share a single source sample, sequenced in a study of blood T cell repertoires in COVID-19 (dated by TCRdb to the early 2020s). Library preparation used the immunoSEQ multiplex PCR assay. In TCRdb, the immuneACCESS table is reduced to in-frame sequences with V and J assigned. These tables do not hold every clone; where another copy was compared, an unresolved V gene accounts for under half, and the others remain unexplained. Present in this sample are about 520,000 clones, approximately 85% of which were seen just once. Under 4% of the sample belongs to the ten largest clones. Sequencing was carried out using peripheral blood. These receptors originate from a human donor in a cohort sampled during active COVID-19.

The chain employs TRBV6-5 and TRBJ2-3; the D gene is possibly TRBD2 (6 bases). V was trimmed by 7 bases and J by 3 bases, leaving 17 bases between them. Germline V gives CDR1 MNHEY, CDR2 SVGAGI. The CDR3 is made up of 15 amino acids. The CDR3 protein is CASTPSGTFTDTQYF. CDR3 DNA: TGTGCCAGCACACCATCCGGGACTTTTACAGATACGCAGTATTTT.

The chain uses TRBV6-6 and TRBJ1-2, with D possibly TRBD1 on 5 matching bases. Looked up from germline, CDR1 is MNHNY and CDR2 is SVGAGI (reference sequence). The CDR3 covers 13 residues. Deletions cut 5 bases from V and 2 bases from J, with 9 bases between. This CDR3 reads CASSLQENYGYTF. The CDR3 region has the DNA TGTGCCAGCAGTCTACAGGAAAACTATGGCTACACCTTC.

The chain's CDR3 is CASSLEAGGGEQFF. CDR3 DNA: TGTGCCAGCAGCTTGGAAGCGGGAGGGGGTGAGCAGTTCTTC. The rearrangement links TRBV5-8 to TRBJ2-1; TRBD2 matches at 10 bases. Germline loops: CDR1 SGHTS, CDR2 YDEGEE. With 0 bases clipped from V and 9 bases from J, the junction kept 3 bases outside the gene matches. This CDR3 has 14 amino acids.

This clone appeared a single time. The chain's CDR3 is CAWSQGTYGYTF. The CDR3 DNA sequence: TGTGCCTGGAGTCAGGGGACCTATGGCTACACCTTC. J is TRBJ1-2 and V is TRBV30; maybe TRBD1 (6 bases). Germline values: CDR1 GTSNPN, CDR2 SVGIG (reference sequence). The CDR3 length is 12 residues. Trimming took off 2 bases at V and 4 bases at J, with 8 bases between the two ends. The full variable domain, with the rest looked up from reference TRBV30 and TRBJ1-2, is SQTIHQWPATLVQPVGSPLSLECTVEGTSNPNLYWYRQAAGRGLQLLFYSVGIGQISSEVPQNLSASRPQDRQFILSSKKLLLSDSGFYLCAWSQGTYGYTFGSGTRLTVV.

This chain joins TRBV11-3 and TRBJ2-7; possibly TRBD1 for D (6 bases). Trimming removed 5 bases at V and 2 bases at J, with 10 bases between. Per the germline V gene, CDR1 is SGHNT and CDR2 is YENEEA. The CDR3 sequence is 13 residues long. The CDR3 region is CASSPGTPYEQYF. DNA of the CDR3: TGTGCCAGCAGCCCAGGGACACCCTACGAGCAGTACTTC.